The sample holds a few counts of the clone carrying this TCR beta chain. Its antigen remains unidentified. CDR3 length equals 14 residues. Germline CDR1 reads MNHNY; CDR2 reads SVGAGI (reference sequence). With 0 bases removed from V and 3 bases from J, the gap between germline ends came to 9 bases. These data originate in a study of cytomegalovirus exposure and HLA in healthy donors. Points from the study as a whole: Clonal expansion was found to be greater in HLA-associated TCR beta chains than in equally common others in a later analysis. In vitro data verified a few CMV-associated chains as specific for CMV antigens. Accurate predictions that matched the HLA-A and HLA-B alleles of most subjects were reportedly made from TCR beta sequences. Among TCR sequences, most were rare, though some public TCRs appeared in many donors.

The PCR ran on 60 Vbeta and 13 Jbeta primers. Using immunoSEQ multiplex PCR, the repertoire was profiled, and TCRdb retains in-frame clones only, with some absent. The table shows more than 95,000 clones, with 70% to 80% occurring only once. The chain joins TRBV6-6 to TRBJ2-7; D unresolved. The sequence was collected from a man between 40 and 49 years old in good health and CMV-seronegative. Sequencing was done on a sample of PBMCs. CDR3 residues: CASSYSAENYEQYF. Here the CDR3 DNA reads TGTGCCAGCAGTTACTCGGCAGAAAACTACGAGCAGTACTTC.